This is a list of T cell receptor beta chains from one sample in a study of T-cell reconstitution after alpha-beta-depleted transplantation in children. One entry per CDR3 protein, called by TCRdb with MiXCR from the PCR reads. Among approximately 340,000 distinct CDR3 sequences, about 9.4% were seen once, and the ten largest hold more than 2%. Source: PBMCs from the stem cell graft donor, taken from the stem cell graft. Source of these receptors: a human donor who donated a stem cell graft to a child with acute lymphoblastic leukemia. CDR3s include the opening cysteine and the closing phenylalanine or tryptophan. A D gene is named only where the DNA matches it firmly. Expanded clones are given a class, and other clones once, few, many or no size at all.

clone_size,j_call,d_call,v_call,cdr3_nt,cdr3_aa
few,TRBJ2-1,-,TRBV12-3/TRBV12-4,TGTGCCAGCAGAATCCTAGCGAGAGCCCCTGAGCAGTTCTTC,CASRILARAPEQFF
-,TRBJ1-1,TRBD1,TRBV7-2,TGTGCCAGCAGCCCCTATAGGACAGGGAGAAGCACTGAAGCTTTCTTT,CASSPYRTGRSTEAFF
-,TRBJ2-3,TRBD1,TRBV5-1,TGCGCCAGCAGCAAAGGACAGGGGACAGATACGCAGTATTTT,CASSKGQGTDTQYF
few,TRBJ2-5,-,TRBV12-5,TGTGCTAGTGGTTTGGGGCAGGGGCGAGAGACCCAGTACTTC,CASGLGQGRETQYF
-,TRBJ2-5,-,TRBV3-1,TGTGCCAGCAGCCCAGGGGACATCCAAGAGACCCAGTACTTC,CASSPGDIQETQYF
once,TRBJ2-7,-,TRBV7-9,TGTGCCAGCAGCTCCCCCGGGGCCGAGCAGTACTTC,CASSSPGAEQYF
few,TRBJ2-7,TRBD2,TRBV20-1,TGCAGTGCTAGCTCTGCGACTAGCGGTGTCTACGAGCAGTACTTC,CSASSATSGVYEQYF
-,TRBJ2-3,-,TRBV20-1,TGCAGTGCTAGACCCCGCGGGGCCCCCTCCACAGATACGCAGTATTTT,CSARPRGAPSTDTQYF
few,TRBJ2-1,-,TRBV11-2,TGTGCCAGCAGCTTAGAGCCCCCAGGGGCGGGCTCCTACAATGAGCAGTTCTTC,CASSLEPPGAGSYNEQFF
few,TRBJ2-1,TRBD1,TRBV7-9,TGTGCCAGCAGCCTCGGACAGGCGATCGCCTACAATGAGCAGTTCTTC,CASSLGQAIAYNEQFF
many,TRBJ1-6,TRBD1,TRBV7-2,TGTGCCAGCAGCTTAGGACAGGGTCGGGCCAATAATTCACCCCTCCACTTT,CASSLGQGRANNSPLHF
-,TRBJ2-3,-,TRBV9,TGTGCCAGCAGCGTGTGGACAGTACTTTTTCGTCGGGAGGTATCTAGCACAGATACGCAGTATTTT,CASSVWTVLFRREVSSTDTQYF
few,TRBJ2-7,TRBD1,TRBV12-3/TRBV12-4,TGTGCCAGCAGTTCTTGGACAGGAACCGAGTTCCCTACCTACGAGCAGTACTTC,CASSSWTGTEFPTYEQYF
few,TRBJ2-5,-,TRBV5-1,TGCGCCAGCAGATTTACAAACTTCGAGACCCAGTACTTC,CASRFTNFETQYF
few,TRBJ2-3,-,TRBV19,TGTGCCAGTAGTGGCCGGGACGGTGGCACAGATACGCAGTATTTT,CASSGRDGGTDTQYF